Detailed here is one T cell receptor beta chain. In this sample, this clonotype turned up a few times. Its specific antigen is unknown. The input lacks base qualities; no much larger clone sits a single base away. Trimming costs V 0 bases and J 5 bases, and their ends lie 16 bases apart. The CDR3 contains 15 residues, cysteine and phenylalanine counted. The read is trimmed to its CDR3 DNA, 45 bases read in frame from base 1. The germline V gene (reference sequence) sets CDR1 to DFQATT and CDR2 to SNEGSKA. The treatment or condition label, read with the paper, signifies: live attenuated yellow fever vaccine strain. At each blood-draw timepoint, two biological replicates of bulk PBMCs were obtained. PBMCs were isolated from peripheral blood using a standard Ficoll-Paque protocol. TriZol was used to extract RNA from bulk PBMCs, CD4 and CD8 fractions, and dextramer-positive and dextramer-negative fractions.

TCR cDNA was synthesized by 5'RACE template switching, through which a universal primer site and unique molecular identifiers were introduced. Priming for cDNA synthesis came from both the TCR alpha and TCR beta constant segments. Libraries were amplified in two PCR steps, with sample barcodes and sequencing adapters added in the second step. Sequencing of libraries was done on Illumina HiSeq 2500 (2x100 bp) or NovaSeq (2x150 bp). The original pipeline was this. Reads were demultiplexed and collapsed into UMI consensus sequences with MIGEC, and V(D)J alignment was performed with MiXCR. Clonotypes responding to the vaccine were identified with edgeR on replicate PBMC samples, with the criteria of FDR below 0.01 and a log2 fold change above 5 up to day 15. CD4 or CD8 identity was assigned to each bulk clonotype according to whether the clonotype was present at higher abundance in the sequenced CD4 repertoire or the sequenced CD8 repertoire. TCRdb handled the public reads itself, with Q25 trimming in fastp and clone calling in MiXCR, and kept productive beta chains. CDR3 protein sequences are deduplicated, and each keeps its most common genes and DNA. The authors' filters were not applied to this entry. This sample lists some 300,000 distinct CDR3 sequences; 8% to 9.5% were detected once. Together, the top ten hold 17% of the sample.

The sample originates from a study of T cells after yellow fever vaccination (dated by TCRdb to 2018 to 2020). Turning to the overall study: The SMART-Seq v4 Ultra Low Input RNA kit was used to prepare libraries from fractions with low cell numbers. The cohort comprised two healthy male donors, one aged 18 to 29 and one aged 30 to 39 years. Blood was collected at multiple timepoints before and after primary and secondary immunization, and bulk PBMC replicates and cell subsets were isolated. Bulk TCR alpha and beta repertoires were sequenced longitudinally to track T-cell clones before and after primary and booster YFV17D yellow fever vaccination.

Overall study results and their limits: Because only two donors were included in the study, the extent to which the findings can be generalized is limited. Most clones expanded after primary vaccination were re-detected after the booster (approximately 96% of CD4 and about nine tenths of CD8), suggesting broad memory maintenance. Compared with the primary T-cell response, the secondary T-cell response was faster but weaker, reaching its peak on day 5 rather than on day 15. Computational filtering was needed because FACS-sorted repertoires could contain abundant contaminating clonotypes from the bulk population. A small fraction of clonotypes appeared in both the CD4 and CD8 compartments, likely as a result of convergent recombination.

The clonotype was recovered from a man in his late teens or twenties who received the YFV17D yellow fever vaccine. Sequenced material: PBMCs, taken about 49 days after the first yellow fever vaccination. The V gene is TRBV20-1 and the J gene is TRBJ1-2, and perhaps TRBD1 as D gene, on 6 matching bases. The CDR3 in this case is CSARDLYRTVYGYTF. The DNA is TGCAGTGCTAGAGATCTCTATAGGACAGTTTATGGCTACACCTTC.